Each of the 23 T cell receptor beta chains below was sequenced from the same sample in a study of blood T cell repertoires in COVID-19. Method: immunoSEQ multiplex PCR; TCRdb's copy keeps in-frame clones and lacks some. The sample holds roughly 72,000 clones, more than 65% seen once. What was sequenced was peripheral blood. All receptors come from an elderly woman with active or convalescent COVID-19.

This chain joins TRBV5-1 and TRBJ2-7, with 9 nucleotides matching TRBD2. Trimming removed 7 bases from V and 4 bases from J; junction bases left unmatched: 9. Germline CDR1 is SGHRS and CDR2 is YFSETQ. CDR3 length equals 14 residues. CDR3 in DNA: TGCGCCAGCCAGCTTGCGGGGGGGCGTTACGAGCAGTACTTC. It translates to CASQLAGGRYEQYF.

V usage is TRBV24-1 and J usage is TRBJ2-3, with TRBD2 matching over 12 bases. The J segment lost 0 bases and the V segment lost 6 bases, leaving 6 bases of the junction unmatched. The CDR3 spans 17 residues. Germline V gene lookup returns CDR1 KGHDR and CDR2 SFDVKD. The CDR3 sequence is CATSRTSGTKSTDTQYF. CDR3 nucleotide sequence: TGTGCCACCAGTCGGACTAGCGGGACCAAAAGCACAGATACGCAGTATTTT.

The J gene is TRBJ2-7, the V gene TRBV4-1, with 10 nucleotides matching TRBD1. Trimming removed 5 bases from V and 4 bases from J; junction bases left unmatched: 8. The germline CDR1 and CDR2 sequences are MGHRA and YSYEKL. The CDR3 has 15 residues. In nucleotides, the CDR3 is TGCGCCAGCAGCTCCGCGGGACAGGGGTGGTACGAGCAGTACTTC. This translates into CASSSAGQGWYEQYF.

The chain couples TRBV3-1 (or the pseudogene TRBV3-2) to TRBJ1-3, with D unresolved. Germline V CDR1 and CDR2: LGHDT, YNNKEL (reference sequence). V was clipped by 3 bases and J by 0 bases, with 15 bases between them. The CDR3 length is 17 residues. The CDR3 nucleotides are TGTGCCAGCAGCCACCCCCTAACCGGTTTCTCTGGAAACACCATATATTTT. Encoded protein: CASSHPLTGFSGNTIYF.

The chain couples TRBV5-4 to TRBJ2-5; D not resolved. With 4 bases removed from V and 5 bases from J, the gap between germline ends came to 9 bases. The CDR3 loop spans 12 amino acids. Germline lookup yields CDR1 SGHNT and CDR2 YYREEE (reference sequence). This CDR3 is CASSLPRETQYF. DNA of the CDR3: TGTGCCAGCAGCCTTCCGAGGGAGACCCAGTACTTC.

The rearrangement uses TRBV24-1 and TRBJ2-1; 7 nucleotides align to TRBD2. This CDR3 contains 13 residues. J lost 9 bases, V lost 3 bases, and 4 bases had no gene match. CDR1 is KGHDR and CDR2 is SFDVKD in the germline V gene. The chain's CDR3 is CATSDPGRREQFF. CDR3 coding DNA: TGTGCCACCAGTGATCCCGGGAGGCGTGAGCAGTTCTTC.

The chain joins TRBV30 to TRBJ1-1, with TRBD1 matching 7 bases. The CDR3 sequence is 13 residues long. With V trimmed by 3 bases and J by 1 base, 2 bases remained unmatched. CDR1 and CDR2 from the germline V gene are GTSNPN and SVGIG (reference sequence). CDR3 sequence (DNA): TGTGCCTGGAGATGGACAGGGAACACTGAAGCTTTCTTT. Translated, it gives CAWRWTGNTEAFF.

V is TRBV7-9 and J is TRBJ2-2; 11 bases align to TRBD2. Trimming removed 11 bases from V and 5 bases from J; junction bases left unmatched: 4. The CDR3 covers 13 residues. Germline V gene data show CDR1 as SEHNR and CDR2 as FQNEAQ (reference sequence). This CDR3 is CAPASGRTGELFF. In DNA, the CDR3 is TGTGCCCCGGCTAGCGGGAGGACCGGGGAGCTGTTTTTT.

This clone has just one count. The chain carries TRBV5-5 and TRBJ2-1; D uncertain. CDR1 is SGHKS, CDR2 YYEKEE, per germline (reference sequence). Between the trimmed V and J ends, which lost 0 bases and 3 bases, there was a span of 4 bases. This CDR3 contains 13 residues. CDR3 sequence reads: CASSLGGYNEQFF. CDR3 DNA: TGTGCCAGCAGCTTGGGCGGCTACAATGAGCAGTTCTTC.

The chain couples TRBV6-5 to TRBJ1-2, with a weak D call TRBD1 (5 bases). Trimming took 0 bases from V and 8 from J, leaving 13 bases between them. CDR3 length equals 14 residues. Germline CDR1 and CDR2: MNHEY and SVGAGI. In DNA form, the CDR3 reads TGTGCCAGCAGTTACTCGGGATCAGGGTTCGGCTACACCTTC. Residues: CASSYSGSGFGYTF.

This chain joins TRBV6-5 and TRBJ2-7; 10 bases map to TRBD2. V lost 3 bases to trimming and J lost 3 bases; unmatched junction nucleotides: 5. Germline loops: CDR1 MNHEY, CDR2 SVGAGI. This CDR3 spans 15 amino acids. CDR3 loop: CASSYGASGSYEQYF. The DNA of the CDR3 is TGTGCCAGCAGTTATGGGGCTAGCGGGAGCTACGAGCAGTACTTC.

This chain connects TRBV7-8 to TRBJ1-2, with a tentative D call TRBD1 (6 bases). The CDR3 runs 14 residues. Germline CDR1 and CDR2: SGHVS and FQNEAQ. The V end was cut by 5 bases, the J end by 8 bases, with 18 bases between. CDR3 amino acids: CASSPRQDLWGYTF. In DNA form, the CDR3 reads TGTGCCAGCAGCCCACGACAGGACCTATGGGGCTACACCTTC.

The V gene is TRBV19, the J gene TRBJ2-7, with TRBD2 as a possible D gene (5 bases). This CDR3 has 15 amino acids. Germline values: CDR1 LNHDA, CDR2 SQIVND (reference sequence). Between the trimmed V and J ends, which lost 6 bases and 0 bases, there was a span of 15 bases. Here the CDR3 reads CASSRDTSGSYEQYF. CDR3 bases: TGTGCCAGTAGCCGGGATACGAGCGGCTCCTACGAGCAGTACTTC. Full variable domain (remainder filled in from reference TRBV19 and TRBJ2-7): DGGITQSPKYLFRKEGQNVTLSCEQNLNHDAMYWYRQDPGQGLRLIYYSQIVNDFQKGDIAEGYSVSREKKESFPLTVTSAQKNPTAFYLCASSRDTSGSYEQYFGPGTRLTVT.

CDR3 region: CASGTVYGYTF. The CDR3 DNA reads as TGTGCCAGCGGGACAGTCTATGGCTACACCTTC. This chain connects TRBV14 to TRBJ1-2; the match to TRBD1 covers 7 bases. Germline CDR1 SGHDN, CDR2 FVKESK. Unmatched junction bases numbered 1, after V lost 8 bases and J lost 4 bases. The CDR3 runs to 11 residues.

This clone was observed many times. The chain joins TRBV7-9 to TRBJ1-2; no definite D call. This CDR3 is 13 amino acids long. V dropped 1 base and J dropped 5 bases, with 8 bases sitting between them. Germline assignment: CDR1 SEHNR and CDR2 FQNEAQ (reference sequence). CDR3 coding DNA: TGTGCCAGCAGCTTAGGAGTCGGTTATGGCTACACCTTC. Translation: CASSLGVGYGYTF.

This clone came up once. The V call is TRBV9, the J call TRBJ2-7; D remains unclear. Germline CDR1 is SGDLS and CDR2 is YYNGEE. The V end lost 3 bases, the J end lost 0 bases, and 7 bases lay between the germline ends. This CDR3 has 13 amino acids. DNA of the CDR3: TGTGCCAGCAGCGCGACACCCTCCTACGAGCAGTACTTC. Translated: CASSATPSYEQYF.

V is TRBV20-1 and J is TRBJ2-5; perhaps TRBD2 as D (6 bases). The length of the CDR3 is 14 residues. Germline V gene sequence: CDR1 DFQATT, CDR2 SNEGSKA (reference sequence). V was pared by 3 bases and J by 2 bases, with 13 bases between. In DNA, the CDR3 is TGCAGTGCTAGTTTGGCGGGGAGGCAAGAGACCCAGTACTTC. Translating gives CSASLAGRQETQYF.

The chain links TRBV19 to TRBJ1-2, with D maybe TRBD1 (5 bases). Trimming removed 3 bases at V and 10 bases at J, with 18 bases between. CDR1 and CDR2 from the germline V gene are LNHDA and SQIVND (reference sequence). The CDR3 has 14 residues. The CDR3 DNA is TGTGCCAGTAGTATTGTTCAGACCACGGGGGACTACACCTTC. Its protein product is CASSIVQTTGDYTF.

In this sample, this clone turned up once. The chain links TRBV4-3 to TRBJ1-4, with 7 bases lining up with TRBD1. The CDR3 runs 18 residues. CDR1 is LGHNA, CDR2 YSLEER, per germline. J lost 1 base, V lost 2 bases, and 10 bases had no gene match. The CDR3 here is CASSQNLPGGITNEKLFF. The CDR3, as DNA: TGCGCCAGCAGCCAAAACTTACCAGGGGGGATAACTAATGAAAAACTGTTTTTT.

The gene calls are TRBV28 and TRBJ1-2; D might be TRBD1 (5 bases). CDR1 MDHEN and CDR2 SYDVKM come from the germline V gene. CDR3 length: 18 residues. Trimming removed 2 bases from V and 5 bases from J, with 24 bases in between. The CDR3 loop reads CASSLGGSWEEGPYGYTF. CDR3 nucleotides: TGTGCCAGCAGTTTAGGGGGGAGTTGGGAGGAGGGCCCATATGGCTACACCTTC.

The V gene is TRBV5-6, the J gene TRBJ1-2, with 7 positions matching TRBD1. V lost 6 bases to trimming and J lost 5 bases; unmatched junction nucleotides: 16. The CDR3 length is 16 residues. Germline V gene lookup returns CDR1 SGHDT and CDR2 YYEEEE. CDR3 in DNA: TGTGCCAGCACCCCGAATGGAGGCAGGGGGACATATGGCTACACCTTC. Protein: CASTPNGGRGTYGYTF.

The rearrangement links TRBV27 to TRBJ1-5; unclear D gene. The CDR3 is 15 residues long. Trimming removed 2 bases at V and 0 bases at J, with 8 bases between. The V gene's germline CDR1 is MNHEY and CDR2 SMNVEV (reference sequence). The chain's CDR3 is CASSLSLYSNQPQHF. The CDR3 DNA reads as TGTGCCAGCAGTTTAAGCTTGTATAGCAATCAGCCCCAGCATTTT.

This clone occurred a few times. The chain carries TRBV6-2 or TRBV6-3 and TRBJ1-3, with TRBD1 identical over 7 bases. The CDR3 runs to 17 residues. Germline V CDR1 and CDR2: MNHEY, SVGEGT. Trimming cost V 0 bases and J 0 bases; bases outside gene matches: 5. The CDR3 loop is CASSYSPGQISGNTIYF. CDR3 in DNA: TGTGCCAGCAGTTACTCCCCGGGACAGATCTCTGGAAACACCATATATTTT.